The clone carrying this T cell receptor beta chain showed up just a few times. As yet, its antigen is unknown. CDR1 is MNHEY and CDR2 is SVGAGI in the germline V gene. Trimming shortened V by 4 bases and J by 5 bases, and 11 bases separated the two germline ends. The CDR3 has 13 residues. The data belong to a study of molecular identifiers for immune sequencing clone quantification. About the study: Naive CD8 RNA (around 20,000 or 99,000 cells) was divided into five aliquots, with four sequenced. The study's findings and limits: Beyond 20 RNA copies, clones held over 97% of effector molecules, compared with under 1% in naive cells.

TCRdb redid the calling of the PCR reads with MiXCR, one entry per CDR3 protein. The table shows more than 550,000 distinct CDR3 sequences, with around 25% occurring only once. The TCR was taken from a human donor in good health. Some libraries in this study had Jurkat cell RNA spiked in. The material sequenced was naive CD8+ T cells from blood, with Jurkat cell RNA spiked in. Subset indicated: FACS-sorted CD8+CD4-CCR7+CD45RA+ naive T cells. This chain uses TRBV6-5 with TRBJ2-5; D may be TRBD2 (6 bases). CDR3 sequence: CASSWGTSETQYF. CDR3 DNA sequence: TGTGCCAGCAGTTGGGGGACTTCCGAGACCCAGTACTTC.